The TCR beta chain described here comes from a study of cytomegalovirus exposure and HLA in healthy donors. Study-level results: Rarity marked most TCR sequences, yet some public TCRs occurred in many donors.

Germline V gives CDR1 SGHRS, CDR2 YFSETQ. V lost 4 bases, J lost 8 bases, and 8 bases stayed unmatched. The CDR3 extends over 13 amino acids. It was with 60 Vbeta and 13 Jbeta primers that the PCR ran. The repertoire was sequenced with immunoSEQ multiplex PCR; TCRdb's copy has only in-frame clones and lacks some. Seen here are approximately 87,000 clones, approximately 81% observed once, and the top ten hold approximately 4%. Remarks on this clone: What it binds is not known.

The receptor was isolated from a woman in her seventies in good health and CMV-seropositive. Sequencing used PBMCs. The V and J genes are TRBV5-1 and TRBJ1-2; the match to TRBD1 covers 7 bases. The CDR3 coding sequence is TGCGCCAGCAGCGCTGAGGGGGCGCGAGGCTACACCTTC. Protein sequence: CASSAEGARGYTF.